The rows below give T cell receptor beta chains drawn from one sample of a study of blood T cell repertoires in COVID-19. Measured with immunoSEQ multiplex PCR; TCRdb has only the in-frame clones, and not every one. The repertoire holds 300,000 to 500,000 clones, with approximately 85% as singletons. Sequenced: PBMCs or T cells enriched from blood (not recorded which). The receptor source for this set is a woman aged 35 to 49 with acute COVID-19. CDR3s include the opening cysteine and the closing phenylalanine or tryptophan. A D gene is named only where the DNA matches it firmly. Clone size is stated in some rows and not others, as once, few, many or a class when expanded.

CASSQGTGDTREQYF TGTGCCAGCAGCCAAGGGACAGGGGACACTAGGGAGCAGTACTTC TRBV3-1/TRBV3-2 . TRBJ2-7 TRBD1
CAWSARDRGAFF TGTGCCTGGAGTGCCAGGGACAGGGGAGCTTTCTTT TRBV30 . TRBJ1-1 TRBD1
CATSRGDRSAGELFF TGTGCCACCAGCAGAGGCGACAGATCTGCCGGGGAGCTGTTTTTT TRBV15 . TRBJ2-2 .
CASAGAGEKLFF TGTGCCAGTGCGGGGGCAGGGGAAAAACTGTTTTTT TRBV6-5 . TRBJ1-4 .
CASSSRREDTIYF TGTGCCAGCAGCTCAAGGAGGGAGGACACCATATATTTT TRBV11-3 . TRBJ1-3 .
CATSVTGALVYEQYF TGTGCCACCAGCGTGACAGGGGCACTGGTGTACGAGCAGTACTTC TRBV15 once TRBJ2-7 TRBD1
CASSRQRSYEQYF TGTGCCAGCAGTCGACAGAGATCCTACGAGCAGTACTTC TRBV12-3/TRBV12-4 . TRBJ2-7 .
CASSQDRRNTEAFF TGTGCCAGCAGCCAAGATAGGAGGAACACTGAAGCTTTCTTT TRBV4-2 . TRBJ1-1 .
CASSQQTSGGTDTQYF TGTGCCAGCAGCCAACAGACTAGCGGGGGCACAGATACGCAGTATTTT TRBV4-2 . TRBJ2-3 TRBD2
CASSLGQGGQPQHF TGCGCCAGCAGCTTGGGACAGGGTGGGCAGCCCCAGCATTTT TRBV5-1 . TRBJ1-5 TRBD1
CALLGPIAYNSPLHF TGTGCCTTGCTTGGCCCCATCGCCTATAATTCACCCCTCCACTTT TRBV30 . TRBJ1-6 .
CASSRRTGYNSPLHF TGTGCCAGCAGCCGCCGGACAGGCTATAATTCACCCCTCCACTTT TRBV11-2 few TRBJ1-6 TRBD1
CASSDSDQGLRTEAFF TGTGCCAGCAGTGATTCCGACCAGGGTTTGCGCACTGAAGCTTTCTTT TRBV2 . TRBJ1-1 .
CASSLFPDSYEQYF TGTGCCAGCAGCTTATTTCCGGACAGCTACGAGCAGTACTTC TRBV5-5 once TRBJ2-7 .
CASSPQGTNEKLFF TGTGCCAGCAGTCCACAGGGGACTAATGAAAAACTGTTTTTT TRBV27 once TRBJ1-4 TRBD1
CATAGRSTDTQYF TGTGCCACCGCGGGACGGTCCACAGATACGCAGTATTTT TRBV10-3 . TRBJ2-3 .
CAWRDRGTNTEAFF TGTGCCTGGAGGGACAGGGGGACCAACACTGAAGCTTTCTTT TRBV30 . TRBJ1-1 TRBD1
CASEWAEKLFF TGTGCCAGCGAGTGGGCGGAAAAACTGTTTTTT TRBV19 . TRBJ1-4 .
CASIQTGHTEAFF TGTGCCAGCATTCAGACAGGGCACACTGAAGCTTTCTTT TRBV12-3/TRBV12-4 . TRBJ1-1 TRBD1
CSVPKWGRDTGELFF TGCAGCGTCCCAAAGTGGGGGCGGGACACCGGGGAGCTGTTTTTT TRBV29-1 once TRBJ2-2 .
CASRRGGVSYNEQFF TGTGCCAGCAGGAGAGGGGGGGTCTCCTACAATGAGCAGTTCTTC TRBV6-5 . TRBJ2-1 .
CATDRTPPNQPQHF TGTGCCACTGACAGAACCCCACCCAATCAGCCCCAGCATTTT TRBV6-5 . TRBJ1-5 .
CASSSTPGQGGVGYTF TGTGCCAGCAGCTCTACCCCGGGACAGGGGGGAGTTGGCTACACCTTC TRBV11-2 once TRBJ1-2 TRBD1
CASSLGARGYTF TGTGCCAGCAGCTTGGGGGCCAGGGGCTACACCTTC TRBV5-6 . TRBJ1-2 .
CASSRAPSPLHF TGTGCCAGCAGCCGAGCTCCTTCACCCCTCCACTTT TRBV14 . TRBJ1-6 .
CASSILLAGANNEQFF TGTGCCAGTAGTATTTTACTAGCGGGGGCCAACAATGAGCAGTTCTTC TRBV19 . TRBJ2-1 TRBD2
CASSDQWRGVAEAFF TGTGCCAGCAGCGACCAGTGGCGGGGGGTGGCTGAAGCTTTCTTT TRBV6-5 . TRBJ1-1 .
CASSRDWITYNEQFF TGCGCCAGCAGCCGGGACTGGATAACTTACAATGAGCAGTTCTTC TRBV5-1 . TRBJ2-1 .
CASRTSGVGELFF TGTGCCAGCAGGACTAGCGGGGTCGGGGAGCTGTTTTTT TRBV2 . TRBJ2-2 TRBD2